This is a list of T cell receptor beta chains from one sample in a study of T cells in Graves' hyperthyroidism and ophthalmopathy. Using its own MiXCR run on the multiplex PCR reads, TCRdb lists one record per CDR3 protein. The sample consists of approximately 520,000 distinct CDR3 sequences, around 20% of them appearing once. Sequencing was performed on blood. These receptors came from a man younger than 35 with Graves' hyperthyroidism. Both conserved end residues are part of each CDR3. Each record gives: clone size, V gene, D gene, J gene, CDR3 DNA, CDR3 protein. The D gene is left open where the match is weak. The size field is filled for only some rows; it gives once, few, many or a size class.

>many|TRBV20-1|TRBD2|TRBJ2-7
TGCAGTGCTAGAGGAGCGGGGGGCATCTACGAGCAGTACTTC
CSARGAGGIYEQYF
>many|TRBV2|NA|TRBJ1-5
TGTGCCAGCAGGGCAGGGGAAGGGAATCAGCCCCAGCATTTT
CASRAGEGNQPQHF
>many|TRBV19|NA|TRBJ1-2
TGTGCCAGTAGCCCCAACATCTATGGCTACACCTTC
CASSPNIYGYTF
>NA|TRBV25-1|TRBD2|TRBJ2-7
TGTGCCAGCAGTGCCGCCGGGACTAGCGGTCGGAATTTTTACTACGAGCAGTACTTC
CASSAAGTSGRNFYYEQYF
>many|TRBV18|TRBD1|TRBJ2-7
TGTGCCAGCTCACCATCGGGTCACAGGGGCTACGAGCAGTACTTC
CASSPSGHRGYEQYF
>many|TRBV3-1|TRBD2|TRBJ2-7
TGTGCCAGCAGGTGGGAGGGCTCCTACGAGCAGTACTTC
CASRWEGSYEQYF
>many|TRBV12-3/TRBV12-4|NA|TRBJ1-2
TGTGCCAGCAACCCGGGGGGGGCGGGTAACTATGGCTACACCTTC
CASNPGGAGNYGYTF
>many|TRBV20-1|TRBD1|TRBJ1-5
TGCAGTGCTAGGGGGGACAGGAGATTGAGCAATCAGCCCCAGCATTTT
CSARGDRRLSNQPQHF
>NA|TRBV7-9|NA|TRBJ2-7
TGTGCCGGGGGCGGGTTAGCCTACGAGCAGTACTTC
CAGGGLAYEQYF
>many|TRBV20-1|NA|TRBJ1-2
TGCAGTGCCGAGCGGACGGAGAGCTATGGCTACACCTTC
CSAERTESYGYTF
>many|TRBV20-1|NA|TRBJ2-2
TGCAGTGCTAGGACGGGTCGAGCCATTACCGGGGAGCTGTTTTTT
CSARTGRAITGELFF
>many|TRBV19|TRBD1|TRBJ1-2
TGTGCCAGTAGTCAACACAGGGGGGTCGGCTACACCTTC
CASSQHRGVGYTF
>many|TRBV12-3/TRBV12-4|NA|TRBJ1-3
TGTGCCAGCAGTTTTGTCGGGGGGCACTCTGGAAACACCATATATTTT
CASSFVGGHSGNTIYF
>few|TRBV6-1|NA|TRBJ1-6
TGTGCCAGCAGCGAACAGGGCGTATATAGTTCACCCCTCCACTTT
CASSEQGVYSSPLHF
>NA|TRBV10-3|TRBD2|TRBJ2-5
TGTGCCATCTCTAGCGGGAACCAAGAGACCCAGTACTTC
CAISSGNQETQYF
>many|TRBV6-2/TRBV6-3|TRBD1|TRBJ2-7
TGTGCCAGCACAGCCGGGACAGGCCTAAGCTCCTACGAGCAGTACTTC
CASTAGTGLSSYEQYF